The 26 T cell receptor beta chains listed next were all sequenced from one sample in a study of T cell clonality in common variable immunodeficiency. TCRdb's table, derived via immunoSEQ multiplex PCR, lists solely in-frame clones and lacks some. This sample has about 31,000 clones, each found more than once. Input material: peripheral blood mononuclear cells. Receptors were obtained from a person aged 18 to 75 in good health.

This clone showed up many times. The read terminates 3 residues ahead of where the CDR3 ends, so the germline J gene completes it. The chain combines TRBV5-5 with TRBJ2-3, with TRBD1 matching over 8 bases. The CDR3 runs 15 residues. Trimming cost V 4 bases and J 6 bases; bases outside gene matches: 10. Germline values: CDR1 SGHKS, CDR2 YYEKEE (reference sequence). Partial CDR3 DNA: TGTGCCAGCAGCACACCGGGACAGGAGGTCGATACG. Translating gives CASSTPGQEVDT. In full, the CDR3 is CASSTPGQEVDTQYF.

This clone was seen ten or more times. The sequenced fragment ends 3 residues before the CDR3 boundary, so the rest is inferred from the germline J gene. This chain uses TRBV5-1 with TRBJ2-1, with 10 bases that match TRBD2. Germline trimming cut 5 bases from V and 3 bases from J; bases unmatched to any gene: 5. This CDR3 spans 15 amino acids. The germline CDR1 and CDR2 sequences are SGHRS and YFSETQ. The part of the CDR3 DNA that was read is TGCGCCAGCAGTTCTAGCGGGGGCCTCTACAATGAG. This gives the protein CASSSSGGLYNE. The whole CDR3 protein reads CASSSSGGLYNEQFF.

This clone was detected many times. The CDR3 end lies 3 residues beyond the end of the read and is filled in from the germline J gene. The V and J genes are TRBV9 and TRBJ2-1, with 9 bases aligning to TRBD1. The germline CDR1 and CDR2 sequences are SGDLS and YYNGEE. The trim removed 3 bases at V and 4 bases at J, leaving 5 bases unmatched. The CDR3 extends over 15 amino acids. The CDR3 sequence: CASSATGQGYNEQFF. Partial CDR3 DNA: TGTGCCAGCAGCGCCACGGGACAGGGTTACAATGAG.

This clone was observed at least ten times. The read ends 3 residues early relative to the CDR3; the germline J gene fills the gap. V and J are TRBV7-2 and TRBJ1-4; D might be TRBD1 (6 bases). The CDR3 consists of 14 residues. Trimming pared 5 bases from V and 10 bases from J, leaving 17 bases between. Germline loops: CDR1 SGHTA, CDR2 FQGNSA. Incomplete CDR3 DNA: TGTGCCAGCAGCCTCGACAGGAGTGAGGTAAAA. Its translation is CASSLDRSEVK. The complete CDR3 protein is CASSLDRSEVKLFF.

Remarks on this clone: Coverage ceases 3 residues before the CDR3 finishes, and the germline J gene fills in the end. This chain connects TRBV6-4 to TRBJ1-4; a weak D match, TRBD1 (6 bases). CDR3 length: 14 residues. Germline assignment: CDR1 MRHNA and CDR2 SNTAGT. The CDR3 is CASSRGGSRSPLFF. The part of the CDR3 DNA that was read is TGTGCCAGCAGTCGGGGGGGCAGCCGTTCACCA.

This clone was detected a few times. One end of the junction is discordant with germline, which a read error may explain. The CDR3 extends 3 residues past the end of the read, so its final part is completed from the germline J gene. The chain joins TRBV19 to TRBJ2-3; TRBD2 is a possible D gene (6 bases). CDR1 and CDR2 from the germline V gene are LNHDA and SQIVND (reference sequence). The CDR3 covers 15 residues. The CDR3 spells CASTDVGGNPETQYF. The CDR3 bases that were read are TGTGCCAGTACTGATGTGGGGGGAAATCCAGAGACG.

Ten or more counts support this clone. The read halts 3 residues ahead of the CDR3 end, with the missing end drawn from the germline J gene. V and J are TRBV2 and TRBJ2-3; TRBD2 matches 9 bases. The length of the CDR3 is 17 residues. Per germline, CDR1 SNHLY and CDR2 FYNNEI. CDR3 DNA (partial): TGTGCCAGCAGTCACCCAAGACTAGCGGAAAAACAAGAGACG. It codes for CASSHPRLAEKQET. The full-length CDR3 reads as CASSHPRLAEKQETQYF.

This clone appeared many times. The part of the CDR3 DNA that was read is TGTGCCAGTAGTATAGCAGGGTATAGCAATCAGCCC. Its protein is CASSIAGYSNQP. The complete CDR3 protein is CASSIAGYSNQPQHF. J is TRBJ1-5 and V is TRBV19; D perhaps matches TRBD1 (5 bases). The read ends 3 residues early relative to the CDR3; the germline J gene fills the gap. Germline V gene data show CDR1 as LNHDA and CDR2 as SQIVND (reference sequence). The CDR3 is 15 amino acids. V was cut by 1 base and J by 0 bases, with 7 bases left in between.

This clone was seen at least ten times. Partial CDR3 DNA: TGTGCCAGCAGCTCGCCGGTCTCCAACACTGAA. It translates to CASSSPVSNTE. The complete CDR3 protein is CASSSPVSNTEAFF. The V and J genes are TRBV7-9 and TRBJ1-1; D is ambiguous. The read gets to within 3 residues of the CDR3 end, and the germline J gene fills in the rest. Per germline, CDR1 SEHNR and CDR2 FQNEAQ (reference sequence). V lost 4 bases, J lost 2 bases, and 11 bases lay in between. The CDR3 totals 14 residues. Variable domain in full (rest from reference TRBV7-9 and TRBJ1-1): DTGVSQNPRHKITKRGQNVTFRCDPISEHNRLYWYRQTLGQGPEFLTYFQNEAQLEKSRLLSDRFSAERPKGSFSTLEIQRTEQGDSAMYLCASSSPVSNTEAFFGQGTRLTVV.

This clone showed up many times. Read coverage stops 3 residues before the CDR3 terminus; the germline J gene supplies the remainder. The chain employs TRBV27 and TRBJ2-1, with D perhaps matching TRBD2 (5 bases). The CDR3 contains 13 residues. CDR1 and CDR2 from the germline V gene are MNHEY and SMNVEV (reference sequence). The V gene lost 5 bases and the J gene lost 5 bases, with 10 bases spanning the gap. Incomplete CDR3 DNA: TGTGCCAGCAGTCCCACTAGTCACAATGAG. Translated: CASSPTSHNE. The full CDR3 protein is CASSPTSHNEQFF.

About this clone: Read coverage stops 3 residues before the CDR3 terminus; the germline J gene supplies the remainder. This chain joins TRBV7-9 and TRBJ2-2; 11 nucleotides match TRBD1. Germline loops: CDR1 SEHNR, CDR2 FQNEAQ (reference sequence). The CDR3 covers 14 residues. CDR3 in amino acids: CASSPGQGASPLFF. The CDR3 DNA, read in part, is TGTGCCAGCAGCCCCGGACAGGGGGCTTCACCG.

This clone occurred many times. The read terminates 3 residues ahead of where the CDR3 ends, so the germline J gene completes it. J is TRBJ2-5 and V is TRBV7-2, with D possibly matching TRBD2 (5 bases). The germline V gene has CDR1 SGHTA and CDR2 FQGNSA. V lost 4 bases and J 5 bases, leaving 14 bases between the germline ends. The CDR3 runs to 14 residues. CDR3 residues: CASSSPSRWETQYF. CDR3 bases read: TGTGCCAGCAGCTCTCCTAGCCGCTGGGAGACC.

This clone was recorded a few times. A much larger clone is a single base away; this may be a read error. The CDR3 is cut off 3 residues early in the read; its end comes from the germline J gene. The sample has other DNA sequences that encode this CDR3 too. This rearrangement joins TRBV20-1 to TRBJ2-3; 10 nucleotides match TRBD2. Germline V CDR1 and CDR2: DFQATT, SNEGSKA (reference sequence). Unmatched junction bases numbered 7, after V lost 3 bases and J lost 4 bases. The CDR3 loop spans 15 amino acids. The CDR3 is CSARDERGGADTQYF. The part of the CDR3 DNA that was read is TGCAGTGCTAGGGATGAGCGGGGGGGCGCAGATACG.

There are many counts of this clone. The read stops 3 residues short of the end of the CDR3; the missing end is completed from the germline J gene. The chain recombines TRBV29-1 with TRBJ2-3, with D perhaps being TRBD1 or TRBD2 (5 bases each). Looked up from germline, CDR1 is SQVTM and CDR2 is ANQGSEA. The CDR3 is made up of 17 amino acids. V lost 5 bases, J lost 1 base, and 22 bases lay in between. The CDR3 sequence: CSVSGDSSQGGTDTQYF. The part of the CDR3 DNA that was read is TGCAGCGTTTCCGGAGACAGTAGCCAGGGAGGCACAGATACG.

In its sample, this clone was seen many times. The read is 3 residues too short to cover the CDR3 end, so that end is filled in from the germline J gene. This rearrangement joins TRBV5-6 to TRBJ2-7; 11 bases map to TRBD1. V shed 7 bases, J shed 1 base, and the junction held 7 bases outside the gene matches. The CDR3 runs 15 residues. Germline CDR1 is SGHDT and CDR2 is YYEEEE. The CDR3: CASAGGTGGSYEQYF. The sequenced part of the CDR3 DNA is TGTGCCAGCGCTGGGGGGACAGGGGGATCCTACGAG.

This clone was counted only a few times. The CDR3 end falls 3 residues outside the read, so it is completed with the germline J gene. This chain joins TRBV27 and TRBJ2-7; 9 bases match TRBD1. V trimming: 4 bases; J trimming: 1 base; junction bases outside the gene matches: 2. The germline gives CDR1 MNHEY, CDR2 SMNVEV (reference sequence). The CDR3 sequence is 14 residues long. CDR3: CASSWGQGSYEQYF. The sequenced part of the CDR3 DNA is TGTGCCAGCAGTTGGGGACAGGGATCCTACGAG.

Only a few counts were recorded for this clone. The CDR3 DNA, read in part, is TGCGCCAGCAGCCCTTCTAGGTTGGAGACG. This sequence encodes CASSPSRLET. In full, the CDR3 reads CASSPSRLETQYF. The chain recombines TRBV5-1 with TRBJ2-3, with D unresolved. The sequenced fragment ends 3 residues before the CDR3 boundary, so the rest is inferred from the germline J gene. Germline V gives CDR1 SGHRS, CDR2 YFSETQ. CDR3 size: 13 residues.

This clone was observed at least ten times. The read terminates 3 residues ahead of where the CDR3 ends, so the germline J gene completes it. The rearrangement links TRBV5-6 to TRBJ2-1; 7 bases match TRBD2. The CDR3 runs 15 residues. CDR1 and CDR2 from the germline V gene are SGHDT and YYEEEE. Trimming removed 2 bases from V and 4 bases from J; junction bases left unmatched: 6. CDR3 sequence: CASSFGASGYNEQFF. Incomplete CDR3 DNA: TGTGCCAGCAGCTTTGGGGCTAGCGGTTACAATGAG.

This clone was counted at least ten times. The sequence runs out 3 residues before the end of the CDR3; the remainder is reconstructed from the germline J gene. J is TRBJ2-7 and V is TRBV20-1, with 10 bases that match TRBD1. V was pared by 5 bases and J by 2 bases, with 6 bases of the junction left unmatched. The CDR3 is 14 amino acids. CDR1 and CDR2 from the germline V gene are DFQATT and SNEGSKA (reference sequence). Incomplete CDR3 DNA: TGCAGTGCTGACCCGGGACAGGGGCCCTACGAG. It translates to CSADPGQGPYE. In full, the CDR3 reads CSADPGQGPYEQYF.

This clone was recorded at least ten times. The read stops 3 residues short of the end of the CDR3; the missing end is completed from the germline J gene. The rearrangement joins TRBV20-1 to TRBJ2-3; D is undetermined. Germline lookup yields CDR1 DFQATT and CDR2 SNEGSKA (reference sequence). The V gene lost 0 bases and the J gene lost 1 base, with 14 bases spanning the gap. The CDR3 is 16 amino acids. The CDR3 DNA, read in part, is TGCAGTGCTAGAGACCCTCTGGGCAGTGGCACAGATACG. Its translation is CSARDPLGSGTDT. The entire CDR3 protein reads CSARDPLGSGTDTQYF.

This clone was seen ten or more times. The CDR3 end lies 3 residues beyond the end of the read and is filled in from the germline J gene. V gene TRBV29-1 combines with J gene TRBJ1-3, with D possibly matching TRBD1 (5 bases). The CDR3 length is 14 residues. Per germline, CDR1 SQVTM and CDR2 ANQGSEA. V gave up 7 bases and J gave up 1 base, with 14 bases separating them. Incomplete CDR3 DNA: TGCAGCGCTGGGGCTACAGGTTCTGGAAACACC. Translated, it gives CSAGATGSGNT. From start to end, the CDR3 is CSAGATGSGNTIYF.

This clone showed up many times. The sequenced fragment ends 3 residues before the CDR3 boundary, so the rest is inferred from the germline J gene. V and J are TRBV30 and TRBJ1-6; D remains ambiguous. Trimming removed 3 bases at V and 8 bases at J, with 14 bases between. Germline CDR1 reads GTSNPN; CDR2 reads SVGIG (reference sequence). The CDR3 is made up of 14 amino acids. The sequenced CDR3 bases are TGTGCCTGGAGCTACGACACTTCTTATTCACCC. Its protein product is CAWSYDTSYSP. The whole CDR3 protein reads CAWSYDTSYSPLHF.

This clone was counted ten times or more. The read is 3 residues too short to cover the CDR3 end, so that end is filled in from the germline J gene. The chain combines TRBV10-3 with TRBJ1-2, with 9 bases lining up with TRBD1. V lost 0 bases to trimming and J lost 4 bases; unmatched junction nucleotides: 9. Germline CDR1 is ENHRY and CDR2 is SYGVKD. The CDR3 length is 17 residues. Partial CDR3 DNA: TGTGCCATCAGTGAGTCGTGGACAGGGGATCAATTCTATGGC. This codes for CAISESWTGDQFYG. The full-length CDR3 reads as CAISESWTGDQFYGYTF.

This clone was counted at least ten times. Read data end 3 residues before the CDR3 end; the end is taken from the germline J gene. The chain joins TRBV5-5 to TRBJ2-7; 9 nucleotides match TRBD1. This CDR3 comprises 15 residues. Looked up from germline, CDR1 is SGHKS and CDR2 is YYEKEE (reference sequence). With V trimmed by 0 bases and J by 3 bases, 4 bases remained unmatched. CDR3 protein: CASSLVGTGIYEQYF. The part of the CDR3 DNA that was read is TGTGCCAGCAGCTTGGTAGGGACAGGGATCTACGAG.

This clone was counted many times. At one end the junction does not follow the germline gene, possibly because of a read error. The CDR3 is cut off 3 residues early in the read; its end comes from the germline J gene. J is TRBJ2-2 and V is TRBV4-2, with D perhaps TRBD2 (6 bases). Germline loops: CDR1 LGHNA, CDR2 YNFKEQ. CDR3 size: 14 residues. The sequenced CDR3 bases are TGCGCCAGCAGCCTAGGGGAGGTTAATGAAAAG. Translated, it gives CASSLGEVNEK. The entire CDR3 sequence reads CASSLGEVNEKLFF.

This clone was observed at least ten times. Read coverage stops 3 residues before the CDR3 terminus; the germline J gene supplies the remainder. This specimen includes other DNA sequences encoding the same CDR3. This sequence joins TRBV4-1 and TRBJ1-3; the match to TRBD1 covers 9 bases. The CDR3 is 18 residues long. Germline V gene data show CDR1 as MGHRA and CDR2 as YSYEKL. With 5 bases clipped from V and 2 bases from J, the junction kept 13 bases outside the gene matches. The DNA read from the CDR3 is TGCGCCAGCAGCTCAAAATCGGGACAGGGAACAGCTGGAAACACC. As protein: CASSSKSGQGTAGNT. The whole CDR3 sequence reads CASSSKSGQGTAGNTIYF.